In its sample, the clone carrying this TCR beta chain was seen many times. What was amplified from RNA transcripts were TCR beta CDR3 regions. Researchers ran a first-round RT-PCR on the TCR CDR3 using the HTBI primer set. TCRdb used MiXCR to reprocess the multiplex PCR reads, holding one entry per CDR3 protein. This table holds about 350,000 distinct CDR3 sequences, about 18% found once. The sample comes from a study of T cells in Graves' hyperthyroidism and ophthalmopathy. The CDR3 is 17 amino acids. Germline lookup yields CDR1 DFQATT and CDR2 SNEGSKA (reference sequence). V was pared by 0 bases and J by 0 bases, with 14 bases between. Patients aged 18 to 65 had newly diagnosed hyperthyroidism that had lasted under 2 months.

The rearrangement joins TRBV20-1 to TRBJ2-2; TRBD2 might be the D (6 bases). Sample: blood. The TCR originated in a woman younger than 45 with Graves' hyperthyroidism that later progressed to Graves' ophthalmopathy. CDR3: CSAREVPQRANTGELFF. CDR3 in DNA: TGCAGTGCTAGAGAGGTCCCTCAGCGGGCGAACACCGGGGAGCTGTTTTTT.